This T cell receptor (beta chain) was recovered during a study of blood T cell repertoires in COVID-19. Whole-study context: PBMCs, B-cell-depleted T cells, or T cells provided the cDNA or gDNA that made up the material.

The authors' processing: Nucleated cell number was recorded as an estimate derived from reference gene primer amplification. Data came from immunoSEQ multiplex PCR; TCRdb stores just in-frame clones and leaves some out. Clone size and V and J calls were adopted from that table, with D and trimming inferred from the DNA. The sample has 300,000 to 400,000 clones; 87% are singletons. The sequence was obtained from a woman between 50 and 59 years old with COVID-19, enrolled during active disease. Material: peripheral blood.

CDR3 residues: CASSPTDRPEQYF. For the CDR3, the DNA is TGCGCCAGCAGTCCTACCGACAGGCCCGAGCAGTACTTC. The V call is TRBV10-1, the J call TRBJ2-7; possibly TRBD1 for D (6 bases). The V end was cut by 5 bases, the J end by 6 bases, with 14 bases between. The CDR3 extends over 13 amino acids. Germline CDR1 WNHNN, CDR2 SYGVQD (reference sequence).